These 3 T cell receptor beta chains were all obtained from the same sample, sequenced in a study of blood T cell repertoires in COVID-19. Assay used: immunoSEQ multiplex PCR; TCRdb lists only in-frame clones, some missing. Counted here are under 40,000 clones, about nine tenths occurring once; the ten biggest clones make up approximately 6.6%. The sample consisted of peripheral blood. All receptors derive from a human donor in a cohort sampled during active COVID-19.

This sequence joins TRBV7-9 and TRBJ2-2; D not certain. Germline CDR1 is SEHNR and CDR2 is FQNEAQ (reference sequence). The CDR3 is 14 amino acids. V shed 1 base and J shed 6 bases, with 9 bases lying between them. The DNA for the CDR3 is TGTGCCAGCAGCTTAGGAGAGTTTTCCGGGGAGCTGTTTTTT. Protein sequence: CASSLGEFSGELFF.

This chain links TRBV4-2 with TRBJ1-1; D is possibly TRBD1 (5 bases). Germline V gene sequence: CDR1 LGHNA, CDR2 YNFKEQ. The CDR3 spans 15 residues. V was shortened by 1 base and J by 3 bases, with 12 bases between the two germline ends. This CDR3 reads CASSQGTIGDTEAFF. CDR3 nucleotides: TGTGCCAGCAGCCAAGGGACAATAGGGGACACTGAAGCTTTCTTT.

The chain is built from TRBV29-1 and TRBJ1-2; 9 nucleotides line up with TRBD1. The CDR3 has 14 residues. The J segment lost 7 bases and the V segment lost 1 base, leaving 7 bases of the junction unmatched. Germline loops: CDR1 SQVTM, CDR2 ANQGSEA. The CDR3, as DNA: TGCAGCGTTGAAGCAACAGGGGGCAAGGTTGGCTACACCTTC. Translation gives CSVEATGGKVGYTF.